The sequence of this TCR beta chain was determined in a study of blood T cell repertoires in COVID-19. Data came from immunoSEQ multiplex PCR; TCRdb stores just in-frame clones and leaves some out. This sample has 210,000 or so clones, with approximately 83% found just once. The clonotype originates from a woman aged 45-65 years who had been exposed to COVID-19. Material for sequencing was PBMCs or T cells enriched from blood (not recorded which).

The CDR3 sequence is CASSTGQSSGNTIYF. CDR3 nucleotides: TGCGCCAGCAGCACAGGACAGAGCTCTGGAAACACCATATATTTT. The V gene is TRBV5-1, the J gene TRBJ1-3; TRBD1 might be the D (6 bases). This CDR3 region has 15 residues. Trimming pared 4 bases from V and 0 bases from J, leaving 11 bases between. Germline assignment: CDR1 SGHRS and CDR2 YFSETQ.